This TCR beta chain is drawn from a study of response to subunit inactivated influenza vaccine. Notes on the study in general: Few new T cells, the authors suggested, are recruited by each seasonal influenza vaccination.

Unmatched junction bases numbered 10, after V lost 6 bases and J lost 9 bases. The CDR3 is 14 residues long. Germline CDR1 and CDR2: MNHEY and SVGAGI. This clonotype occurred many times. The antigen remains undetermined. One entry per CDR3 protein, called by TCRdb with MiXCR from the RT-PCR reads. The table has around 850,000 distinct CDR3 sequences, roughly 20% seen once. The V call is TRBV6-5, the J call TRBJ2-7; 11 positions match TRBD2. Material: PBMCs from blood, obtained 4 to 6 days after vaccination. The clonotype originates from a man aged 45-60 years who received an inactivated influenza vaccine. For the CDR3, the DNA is TGTGCCAGCAGCTATAGCGGGAGGGCCGTGGGGCAGTACTTC. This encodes CASSYSGRAVGQYF.